Reported below is one T cell receptor beta chain. The germline CDR1 and CDR2 sequences are KGHSH and LQKENI. The CDR3 sequence is 13 residues long. V was cut by 6 bases and J by 2 bases, with 10 bases left in between. Per the study methods: Cell counts per sample came from amplifying reference gene primers. Assay: immunoSEQ multiplex PCR; the TCRdb copy retains only in-frame clones and omits some. The D gene and trimming were derived from the DNA, and the V and J assignments and clone size from that table. The repertoire holds some 200,000 clones, around 88% seen once, with more than 1.4% in the top ten. This sample stems from a study of blood T cell repertoires in COVID-19.

The specimen sequenced was peripheral blood. The receptor was isolated from a man between 18 and 29 years old with active or convalescent COVID-19. The chain employs TRBV18 and TRBJ1-1, with D unclear. CDR3 DNA sequence: TGTGCCAGCTCGGGCCAGACCAACACTGAAGCTTTCTTT. Amino acids: CASSGQTNTEAFF.